The T cell receptor (beta chain) under discussion was sequenced for a study of control samples from healthy donors and cancer patients (dated by TCRdb to about 2020). Libraries were prepared through the immunoSEQ multiplex PCR assay. The table comes from immuneACCESS by way of TCRdb, which keeps in-frame sequences with V and J called. Part of the clones is missing from these tables; in studies checked, under half for an unresolved V gene and the rest for unknown reasons. Here the sample has roughly 150,000 clones; 88% occur a single time. Jointly, the top ten make up about 1.8% of the sample. From a lookup of the germline V gene (reference sequence), CDR1 and CDR2 are LGHDT and YNNKEL. Between the V and J ends, shortened by 0 bases and 0 bases respectively, the junction contains 3 bases. The CDR3 goes from the cysteine to the phenylalanine over 14 residues. Only the CDR3 part of the read is kept: 42 bases, read in frame from the first base.

This clone occurred a few times. Its antigen is not yet known. Base qualities are not at hand, and no much larger clone is one base apart. The TCR comes from a young man in good health. The rearrangement joined TRBV3-1 (or the pseudogene TRBV3-2) to TRBJ1-3, with an unclear D gene assignment. Input material: blood. The sequenced DNA is TGTGCCAGCAGCCAAGACAGCTCTGGAAACACCATATATTTT. Its protein is CASSQDSSGNTIYF.